This note documents a single T cell receptor beta chain sequence. In germline, CDR1 is SGHRS, CDR2 YFSETQ. The CDR3 covers 14 residues. The data were obtained in a study of monozygotic twins with inflammatory bowel disease. TCRdb reprocessed the 5' RACE reads and reports one entry per CDR3 protein, with no DNA. The record lists about 210,000 distinct CDR3 sequences, of which the ten most abundant hold around 1.5%. The V and J genes are TRBV5-1 and TRBJ2-6; TCRdb's D call, TRBD1, is unchecked because there is no DNA. This receptor was identified in a human donor with ulcerative colitis or Crohn's disease, or a healthy co-twin of an affected twin (not recorded which). The specimen sequenced was blood. The CDR3 reads CASSDRVGANVLTF.